Detailed here is one TCR beta chain. Its target is unknown. The CDR3 runs 16 residues. CDR1 is SEHNR, CDR2 FQNEAQ, per germline (reference sequence). This sample is part of a study of CXCR3-negative and CXCR3-positive naive CD8 T cells. General study results and limits: Most assays were run on fresh PBMCs (CXCR3 expression partially decreased after cryopreservation).

UMI-labeled 5' RACE yielded the TRB cDNA libraries. TCRdb reworked the 5' RACE reads into one entry per CDR3 protein, no DNA. The sample is made up of approximately 52,000 distinct CDR3 sequences, and the top ten hold roughly 19% of it. Sequenced: memory CD8+ T cells from blood. The sequence was obtained from a human donor in good health. Some clones in this sample may be carry-over from other donors' samples. The chain uses TRBV7-9 and TRBJ2-1; TCRdb names TRBD2, which stays unverified in the absence of DNA. The CDR3: CASSSEQLGPDNEQFF.